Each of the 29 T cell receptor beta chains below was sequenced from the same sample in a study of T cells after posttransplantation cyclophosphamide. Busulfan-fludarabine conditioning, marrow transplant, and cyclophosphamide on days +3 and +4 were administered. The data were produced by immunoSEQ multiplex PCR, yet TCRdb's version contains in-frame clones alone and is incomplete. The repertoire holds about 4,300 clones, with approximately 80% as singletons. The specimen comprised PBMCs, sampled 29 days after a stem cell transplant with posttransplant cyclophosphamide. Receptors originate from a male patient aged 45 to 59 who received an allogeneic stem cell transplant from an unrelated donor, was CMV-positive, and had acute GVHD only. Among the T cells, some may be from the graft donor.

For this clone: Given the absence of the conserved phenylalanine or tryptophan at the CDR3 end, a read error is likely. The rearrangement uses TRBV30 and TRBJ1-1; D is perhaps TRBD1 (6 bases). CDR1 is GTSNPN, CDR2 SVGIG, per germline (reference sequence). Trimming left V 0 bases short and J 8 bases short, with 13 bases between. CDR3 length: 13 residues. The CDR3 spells CAWSVPGGGEAFL. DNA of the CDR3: TGTGCCTGGAGTGTTCCGGGGGGCGGGGAAGCTTTCCTC.

CDR3 sequence (DNA): TGCGCCAGCAGTCCCCTCTTGGGGAGACGGAAGAATTCACCCCTCCACTTT. Translating gives CASSPLLGRRKNSPLHF. The chain couples TRBV23-1 to TRBJ1-6, with D uncertain. TRBV23-1 is labeled an ORF, and its function is uncertain. This CDR3 contains 17 residues. Between the trimmed V and J ends, which lost 4 bases and 7 bases, there was a span of 20 bases.

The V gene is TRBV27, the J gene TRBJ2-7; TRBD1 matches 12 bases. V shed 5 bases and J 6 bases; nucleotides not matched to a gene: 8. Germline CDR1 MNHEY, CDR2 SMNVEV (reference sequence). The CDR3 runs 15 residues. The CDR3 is CASSLGQGARSEQYF. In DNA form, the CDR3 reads TGTGCCAGCAGTCTGGGACAGGGGGCAAGGTCCGAGCAGTACTTC.

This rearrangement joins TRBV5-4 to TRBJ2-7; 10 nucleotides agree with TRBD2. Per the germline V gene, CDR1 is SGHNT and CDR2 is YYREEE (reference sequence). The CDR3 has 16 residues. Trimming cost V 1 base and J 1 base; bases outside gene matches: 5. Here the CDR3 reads CASSLSGRGGSYEQYF. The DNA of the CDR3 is TGTGCCAGCAGCTTGAGCGGGAGGGGGGGGTCCTACGAGCAGTACTTC.

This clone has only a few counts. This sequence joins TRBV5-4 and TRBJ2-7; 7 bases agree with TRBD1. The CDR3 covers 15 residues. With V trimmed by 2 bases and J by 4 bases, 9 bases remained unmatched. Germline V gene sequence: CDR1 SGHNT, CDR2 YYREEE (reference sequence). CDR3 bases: TGTGCCAGCAGCTTACCACGGACAGGACGGTACGAGCAGTACTTC. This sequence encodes CASSLPRTGRYEQYF.

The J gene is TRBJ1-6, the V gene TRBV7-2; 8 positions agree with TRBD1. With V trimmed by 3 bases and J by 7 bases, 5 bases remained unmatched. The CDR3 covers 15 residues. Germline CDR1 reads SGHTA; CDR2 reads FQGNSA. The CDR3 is CASSFQGQVNSPLHF. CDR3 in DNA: TGTGCCAGCAGCTTCCAGGGACAGGTGAATTCACCCCTCCACTTT.

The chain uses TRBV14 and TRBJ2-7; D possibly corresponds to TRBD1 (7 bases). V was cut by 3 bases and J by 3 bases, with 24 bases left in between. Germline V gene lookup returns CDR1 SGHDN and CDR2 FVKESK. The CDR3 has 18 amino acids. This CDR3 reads CASSHHTFQGGRGYEQYF. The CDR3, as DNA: TGTGCCAGCAGCCATCACACCTTCCAGGGGGGACGTGGCTACGAGCAGTACTTC.

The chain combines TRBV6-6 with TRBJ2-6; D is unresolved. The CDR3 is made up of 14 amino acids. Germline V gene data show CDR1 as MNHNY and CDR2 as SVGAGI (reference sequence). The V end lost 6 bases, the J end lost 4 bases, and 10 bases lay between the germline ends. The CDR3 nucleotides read TGTGCCAGCAGCATATACGAGGGGGCCAACGTCCTGACTTTC. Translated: CASSIYEGANVLTF.

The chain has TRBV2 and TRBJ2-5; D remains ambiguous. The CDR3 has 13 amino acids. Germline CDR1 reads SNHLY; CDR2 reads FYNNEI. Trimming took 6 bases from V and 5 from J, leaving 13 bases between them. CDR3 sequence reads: CASSPPRRETQYF. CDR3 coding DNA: TGTGCCAGCAGCCCCCCTCGGCGGGAGACCCAGTACTTC. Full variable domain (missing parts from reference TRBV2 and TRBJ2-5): EPEVTQTPSHQVTQMGQEVILRCVPISNHLYFYWYRQILGQKVEFLVSFYNNEISEKSEIFDDQFSVERPDGSNFTLKIRSTKLEDSAMYFCASSPPRRETQYFGPGTRLLVL.

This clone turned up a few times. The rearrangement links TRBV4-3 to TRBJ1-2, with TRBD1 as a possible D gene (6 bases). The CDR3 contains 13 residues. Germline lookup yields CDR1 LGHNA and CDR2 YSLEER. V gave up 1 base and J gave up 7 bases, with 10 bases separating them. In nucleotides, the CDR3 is TGCGCCAGCAGCCAAGGGGCAGGGGCTGGCTACACCTTC. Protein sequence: CASSQGAGAGYTF.

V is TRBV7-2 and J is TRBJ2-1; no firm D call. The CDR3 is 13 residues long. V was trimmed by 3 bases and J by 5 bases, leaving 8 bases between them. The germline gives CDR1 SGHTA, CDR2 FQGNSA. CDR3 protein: CASSFMGNNEQFF. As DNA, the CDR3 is TGTGCCAGCAGCTTTATGGGCAACAATGAGCAGTTCTTC.

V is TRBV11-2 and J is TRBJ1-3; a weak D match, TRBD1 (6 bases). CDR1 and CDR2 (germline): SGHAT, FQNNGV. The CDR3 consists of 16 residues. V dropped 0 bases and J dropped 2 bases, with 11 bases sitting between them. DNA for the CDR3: TGTGCCAGCAGCTTAGATCACAGGGCGACTGGAAACACCATATATTTT. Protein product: CASSLDHRATGNTIYF.

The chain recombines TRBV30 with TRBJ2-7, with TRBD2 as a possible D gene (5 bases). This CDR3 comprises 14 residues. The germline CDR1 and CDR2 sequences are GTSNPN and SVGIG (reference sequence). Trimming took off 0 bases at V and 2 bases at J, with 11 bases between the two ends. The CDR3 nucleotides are TGTGCCTGGAGTGTATTTAGCGTCCCCTACGAGCAGTACTTC. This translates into CAWSVFSVPYEQYF.

The CDR3 region is CASSQGGGEGQPQHF. Written as DNA, the CDR3 is TGTGCCAGCAGCCAAGGGGGAGGGGAGGGGCAGCCCCAGCATTTT. The chain is built from TRBV9 and TRBJ1-5; TRBD1 is a possible D gene (6 bases). Looked up from germline, CDR1 is SGDLS and CDR2 is YYNGEE. The V end lost 4 bases, the J end lost 7 bases, and 18 bases lay between the germline ends. The CDR3 totals 15 residues.

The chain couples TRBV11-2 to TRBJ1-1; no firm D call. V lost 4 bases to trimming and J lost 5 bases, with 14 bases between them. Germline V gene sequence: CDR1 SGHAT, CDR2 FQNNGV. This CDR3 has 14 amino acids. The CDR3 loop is CASSSTPEATEAFF. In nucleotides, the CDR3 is TGTGCCAGCAGCTCCACCCCAGAGGCTACTGAAGCTTTCTTT. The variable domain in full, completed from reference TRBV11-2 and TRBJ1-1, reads EAGVAQSPRYKIIEKRQSVAFWCNPISGHATLYWYQQILGQGPKLLIQFQNNGVVDDSQLPKDRFSAERLKGVDSTLKIQPAKLEDSAVYLCASSSTPEATEAFFGQGTRLTVV.

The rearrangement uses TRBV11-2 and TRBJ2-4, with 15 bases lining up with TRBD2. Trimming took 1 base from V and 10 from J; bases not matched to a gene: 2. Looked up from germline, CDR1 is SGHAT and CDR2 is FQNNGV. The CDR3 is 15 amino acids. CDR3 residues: CASSLGGLAGGIQYF. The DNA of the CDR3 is TGTGCCAGCAGCTTAGGAGGACTAGCGGGGGGGATTCAGTACTTC.

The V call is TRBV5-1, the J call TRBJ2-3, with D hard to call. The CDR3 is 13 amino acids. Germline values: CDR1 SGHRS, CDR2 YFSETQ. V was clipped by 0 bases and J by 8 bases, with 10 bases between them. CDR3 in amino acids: CASSLDTIRTQYF. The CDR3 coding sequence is TGCGCCAGCAGCTTGGACACCATCCGTACGCAGTATTTT.

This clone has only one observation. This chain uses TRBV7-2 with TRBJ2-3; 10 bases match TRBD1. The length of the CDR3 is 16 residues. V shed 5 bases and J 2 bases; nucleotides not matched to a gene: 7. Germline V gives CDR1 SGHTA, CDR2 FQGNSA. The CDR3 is CASSARGQGITDTQYF. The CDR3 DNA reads TGTGCCAGCAGCGCACGGGGACAGGGGATCACAGATACGCAGTATTTT. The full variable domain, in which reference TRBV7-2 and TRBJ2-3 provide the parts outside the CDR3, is GAGVSQSPSNKVTEKGKDVELRCDPISGHTALYWYRQSLGQGLEFLIYFQGNSAPDKSGLPSDRFSAERTGGSVSTLTIQRTQQEDSAVYLCASSARGQGITDTQYFGPGTRLTVL.

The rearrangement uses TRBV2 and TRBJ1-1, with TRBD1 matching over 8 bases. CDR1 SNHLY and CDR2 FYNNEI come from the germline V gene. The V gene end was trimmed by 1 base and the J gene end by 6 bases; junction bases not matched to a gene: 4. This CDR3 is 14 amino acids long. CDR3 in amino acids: CASSEVGQAAEAFF. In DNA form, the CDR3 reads TGTGCCAGCAGTGAAGTGGGACAGGCGGCTGAAGCTTTCTTT.

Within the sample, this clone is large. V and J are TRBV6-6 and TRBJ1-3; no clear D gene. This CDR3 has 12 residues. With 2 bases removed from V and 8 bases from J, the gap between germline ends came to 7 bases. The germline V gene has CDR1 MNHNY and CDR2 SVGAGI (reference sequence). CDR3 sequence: CASSYPRDTIYF. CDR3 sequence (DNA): TGTGCCAGCAGTTACCCCCGAGACACCATATATTTT.

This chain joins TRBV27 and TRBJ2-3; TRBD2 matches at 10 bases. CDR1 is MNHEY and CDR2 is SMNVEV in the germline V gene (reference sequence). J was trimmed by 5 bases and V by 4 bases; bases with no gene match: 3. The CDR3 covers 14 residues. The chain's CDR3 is CASSSSGGVDTQYF. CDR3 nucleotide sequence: TGTGCCAGCAGTTCCAGCGGGGGGGTAGATACGCAGTATTTT.

CDR3 in amino acids: CASSGRRYTEAFF. The DNA of the CDR3 is TGTGCCAGCAGTGGGAGGAGGTACACTGAAGCTTTCTTT. The rearrangement joins TRBV27 to TRBJ1-1; no clear D gene. This CDR3 spans 13 amino acids. CDR1 MNHEY and CDR2 SMNVEV come from the germline V gene (reference sequence). V lost 5 bases and J lost 3, with 10 bases in between.

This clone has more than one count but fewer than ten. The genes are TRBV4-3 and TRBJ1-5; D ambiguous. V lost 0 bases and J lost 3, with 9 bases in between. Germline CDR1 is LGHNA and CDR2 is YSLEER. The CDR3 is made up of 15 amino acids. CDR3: CASSQDSGDNQPQHF. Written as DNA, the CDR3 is TGCGCCAGCAGCCAAGATAGCGGTGACAATCAGCCCCAGCATTTT.

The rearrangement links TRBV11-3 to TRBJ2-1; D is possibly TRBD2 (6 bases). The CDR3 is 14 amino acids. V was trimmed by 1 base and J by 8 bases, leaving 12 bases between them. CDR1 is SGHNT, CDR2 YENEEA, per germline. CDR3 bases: TGTGCCAGCAGCTTAGTCGCGGGATCCCATGAGCAGTTCTTC. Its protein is CASSLVAGSHEQFF.

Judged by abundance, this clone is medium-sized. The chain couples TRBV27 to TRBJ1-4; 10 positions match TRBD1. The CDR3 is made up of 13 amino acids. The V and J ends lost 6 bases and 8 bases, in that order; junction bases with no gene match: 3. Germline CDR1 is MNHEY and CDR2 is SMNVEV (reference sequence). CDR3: CASSRQGAEKLFF. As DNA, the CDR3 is TGTGCCAGCAGCCGACAGGGGGCCGAAAAACTGTTTTTT.

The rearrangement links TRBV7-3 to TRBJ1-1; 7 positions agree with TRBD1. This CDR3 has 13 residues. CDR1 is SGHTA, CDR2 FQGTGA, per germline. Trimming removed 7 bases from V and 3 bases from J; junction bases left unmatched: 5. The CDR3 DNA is TGTGCCAGCAAAAGGGGGCAGGACACTGAAGCTTTCTTT. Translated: CASKRGQDTEAFF. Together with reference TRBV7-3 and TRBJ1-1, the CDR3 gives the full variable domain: GAGVSQTPSNKVTEKGKYVELRCDPISGHTALYWYRQSLGQGPEFLIYFQGTGAADDSGLPNDRFFAVRPEGSVSTLKIQRTERGDSAVYLCASKRGQDTEAFFGQGTRLTVV.

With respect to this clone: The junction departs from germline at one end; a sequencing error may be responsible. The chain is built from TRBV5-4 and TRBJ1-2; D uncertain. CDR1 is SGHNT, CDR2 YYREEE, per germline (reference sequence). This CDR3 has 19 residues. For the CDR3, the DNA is TGTGTCAGCAGCTCCTCAACCGCCGCGCGAGGAACTTCTAACTATGGCTACACCTTC. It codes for CVSSSSTAARGTSNYGYTF.

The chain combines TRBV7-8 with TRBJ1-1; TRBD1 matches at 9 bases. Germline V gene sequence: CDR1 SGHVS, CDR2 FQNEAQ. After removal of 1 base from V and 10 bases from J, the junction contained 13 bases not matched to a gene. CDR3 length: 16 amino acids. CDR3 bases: TGTGCCAGCAGCTTAGGGACAGGGGTTTTTCAGAAGGGAGCTTTCTTT. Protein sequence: CASSLGTGVFQKGAFF.

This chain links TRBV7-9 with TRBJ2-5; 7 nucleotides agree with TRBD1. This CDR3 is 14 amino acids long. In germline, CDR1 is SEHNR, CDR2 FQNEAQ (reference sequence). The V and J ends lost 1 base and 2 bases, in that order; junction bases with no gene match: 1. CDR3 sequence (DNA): TGTGCCAGCAGCTTAGGGGGACAGCAAGAGACCCAGTACTTC. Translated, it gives CASSLGGQQETQYF.